This T cell receptor beta chain was identified during a study of T-cell memory formation after mild COVID-19. Study-level points and caveats: A second wave expanding day 15 to 37 was CD4+-biased; contracting clones were balanced. Clones that contracted clustered mainly in CM and EM if CD4+ and in EMRA if CD8+.

The CDR3 spans 16 residues. V was trimmed by 0 bases and J by 4 bases, leaving 13 bases between them. Germline V lookup: CDR1 MNHEY, CDR2 SVGAGI. This clonotype appeared many times. Its antigen is still unknown. TCRdb ran MiXCR on the 5' RACE reads and lists one entry per CDR3 protein. The sample contains roughly 130,000 distinct CDR3 sequences, 15% to 20% of which appear only once. The chain combines TRBV6-5 with TRBJ2-1; perhaps TRBD2 as D (6 bases). This TCR came from a man aged 18 to 35 who had mild COVID-19 (a few samples of this study predate the infection). Cell type and time point are not known. Sequencing used PBMCs or a T cell subset sorted from them (not recorded which). CDR3 bases: TGTGCCAGCAGTTACTCCCCGACCGGGGGTTACAATGAGCAGTTCTTC. It codes for CASSYSPTGGYNEQFF.